The rows below give T cell receptor beta chains drawn from one sample of a study of blood T cells in healthy people across ages. TCRdb reprocessed the 5' RACE reads with MiXCR, giving one entry per CDR3 protein. Seen here are approximately 690,000 distinct CDR3 sequences, 58% observed once, and the top ten hold around 37%. Sequenced material: blood. The receptors originated from a man aged 55-75 years in good health. CDR3s include the opening cysteine and the closing phenylalanine or tryptophan. The D gene is left open where the match is weak. Size is stated for part of the rows, as once, few or many counts, or as a class when the clone is expanded.

>TRBJ2-2|TRBD1|TRBV5-1|NA
CASSTGQGDAGELFF
TGCGCCAGCAGCACGGGACAGGGAGATGCCGGGGAGCTGTTTTTT
>TRBJ1-1|NA|TRBV20-1|NA
CRARPLDSEAFF
TGCAGGGCTAGACCCTTGGACAGTGAAGCTTTCTTT
>TRBJ1-6|TRBD1|TRBV3-1|few
CASNSGQGNSPLHF
TGTGCCAGCAACTCCGGACAGGGTAATTCACCCCTCCACTTT
>TRBJ1-2|TRBD1|TRBV10-3|NA
CASQGTYGYTF
TGTGCCTCACAGGGGACCTATGGCTACACCTTC
>TRBJ2-1|NA|TRBV27|NA
CASSHRGPGEQFF
TGTGCCAGCAGTCACCGGGGCCCCGGTGAGCAGTTCTTC
>TRBJ1-1|NA|TRBV11-2|NA
CASSLSRMENTEAFF
TGTGCCAGCAGCCTCTCCAGGATGGAGAACACTGAAGCTTTCTTT
>TRBJ2-5|NA|TRBV5-1|many
CASSLAVQGDRKTQYF
TGCGCCAGCAGCTTGGCCGTGCAGGGAGATCGAAAGACCCAGTACTTC
>TRBJ2-1|NA|TRBV3-1|NA
CASSQGGLGTPQFF
TGTGCCAGCAGCCAAGGGGGCCTCGGGACGCCTCAGTTCTTC
>TRBJ1-2|NA|TRBV4-1|NA
CASSQEPGRSVWYGYTF
TGCGCCAGCAGCCAAGAACCCGGACGGTCCGTATGGTATGGCTACACCTTC
>TRBJ2-5|TRBD1|TRBV9|NA
CASSLLTGQETQYF
TGTGCCAGCAGCTTATTGACAGGGCAAGAGACCCAGTACTTC
>TRBJ1-3|NA|TRBV12-3/TRBV12-4|once
CASSPSTGFGNTIYF
TGTGCCAGCAGTCCGTCTACAGGGTTCGGAAACACCATATATTTT
>TRBJ2-5|TRBD1|TRBV6-6|few
CASSAGTVYQETQYF
TGTGCCAGCAGTGCTGGGACAGTGTACCAAGAGACCCAGTACTTC
>TRBJ2-1|TRBD2|TRBV2|NA
CASSEVGGGPNNEQFF
TGTGCCAGCAGTGAAGTAGGCGGGGGGCCAAACAATGAGCAGTTCTTC
>TRBJ2-3|TRBD2|TRBV9|NA
CASSVRAGGSTDTQYF
TGTGCCAGCAGCGTAAGAGCGGGGGGAAGCACAGATACGCAGTATTTT
>TRBJ2-2|TRBD1|TRBV4-2|NA
CASSQAGGNTGELFF
TGTGCCAGCAGCCAAGCAGGGGGGAACACCGGGGAGCTGTTTTTT
>TRBJ2-7|TRBD2|TRBV6-5|NA
CASGNGRGTPYEQYF
TGTGCCAGCGGGAACGGGAGGGGAACCCCCTACGAGCAGTACTTC
>TRBJ2-1|TRBD2|TRBV12-5|NA
CASGLVQTSGAYNEQFF
TGTGCTAGTGGTTTGGTACAAACTAGCGGGGCCTACAATGAGCAGTTCTTC
>TRBJ1-1|TRBD1|TRBV29-1|few
CSVETGRTEAFF
TGCAGCGTAGAGACAGGGAGGACTGAAGCTTTCTTT
>TRBJ2-1|TRBD2|TRBV3-1|NA
CASSPGGGLNEQFF
TGTGCCAGCAGCCCAGGCGGGGGTCTCAATGAGCAGTTCTTC
>TRBJ2-1|TRBD1|TRBV18|NA
CASSPGAGGYNEQFF
TGTGCCAGCTCACCAGGAGCAGGGGGCTACAATGAGCAGTTCTTC
>TRBJ2-3|TRBD2|TRBV7-2|few
CASRGGLAADTQYF
TGTGCCAGCAGGGGGGGACTAGCGGCGGATACGCAGTATTTT
>TRBJ2-3|NA|TRBV15|NA
CATSRDSAGSVHTQYF
TGTGCCACCAGCAGAGATTCCGCGGGCTCCGTGCATACGCAGTATTTT
>TRBJ1-6|NA|TRBV27|once
CASSGMNSPLHF
TGTGCCAGCAGTGGCATGAATTCACCCCTCCACTTT
>TRBJ2-7|NA|TRBV7-2|few
CASSLGPEQQYF
TGTGCCAGCAGCCTGGGACCGGAACAGCAGTACTTC
>TRBJ1-4|NA|TRBV6-1|once
CASRLQSTNEKLFF
TGTGCCAGCAGACTACAGTCAACTAATGAAAAACTGTTTTTT
>TRBJ1-6|NA|TRBV6-5|NA
CASSYSGNRRRHNSPLHF
TGTGCCAGCAGTTACTCGGGGAACAGGCGTCGACATAATTCACCCCTCCACTTT
>TRBJ1-2|NA|TRBV5-1|NA
CASSLSFAAANYGYTF
TGCGCCAGCAGCTTGTCTTTCGCCGCCGCTAACTATGGCTACACCTTC
>TRBJ1-6|TRBD1|TRBV2|NA
CASGDSPFANSPLHF
TGTGCCAGCGGGGACAGCCCTTTCGCTAATTCACCCCTCCACTTT
>TRBJ2-7|NA|TRBV29-1|NA
CSVFTGPANRNYDNEQYF
TGCAGCGTTTTCACGGGACCCGCAAACCGAAACTATGACAATGAGCAGTACTTC
>TRBJ1-1|TRBD1|TRBV29-1|once
CSVALTGGGEAFF
TGCAGCGTGGCCCTTACAGGGGGAGGTGAAGCTTTCTTT
>TRBJ2-7|TRBD1|TRBV20-1|few
CSARDAGQGATYEQYF
TGCAGTGCTAGAGATGCGGGACAGGGGGCTACCTACGAGCAGTACTTC
>TRBJ2-4|NA|TRBV28|NA
CASTPTSEGKQYF
TGTGCCAGCACCCCCACCTCGGAGGGTAAGCAGTACTTC
>TRBJ2-7|TRBD1|TRBV12-3/TRBV12-4|few
CASSRGTGGAEQYF
TGTGCCAGCAGTCGTGGGACAGGGGGCGCCGAGCAGTACTTC
>TRBJ2-7|NA|TRBV2|NA
CASTGRANYEQYF
TGTGCCAGCACGGGCAGGGCCAACTACGAGCAGTACTTC
>TRBJ2-5|TRBD1|TRBV5-6|NA
CASSAGTGGRLRGETQYF
TGTGCCAGCAGCGCTGGTACAGGGGGAAGGCTCCGGGGGGAGACCCAGTACTTC
>TRBJ2-4|TRBD2|TRBV24-1|NA
CAAINRGGTSDENIQCF
TGTGCCGCCATCAACCGGGGTGGGACTAGTGATGAAAACATTCAGTGCTTC
>TRBJ2-2|NA|TRBV12-3/TRBV12-4|NA
CASSPLLRTANTGELFF
TGTGCCAGCAGCCCCCTTTTAAGGACAGCGAACACCGGGGAGCTGTTTTTT
>TRBJ2-1|TRBD1|TRBV18|NA
CASSPRTGGINEQFF
TGTGCCAGCTCACCTAGGACAGGGGGCATCAATGAGCAGTTCTTC
>TRBJ2-1|TRBD2|TRBV28|NA
CASGLTSGGAVNEQFF
TGTGCCAGCGGACTGACAAGCGGGGGAGCGGTCAATGAGCAGTTCTTC
>TRBJ2-7|NA|TRBV7-2|once
CASSLAEISYNEQYF
TGTGCCAGCAGCTTAGCCGAGATCTCCTACAATGAGCAGTACTTC
>TRBJ2-5|NA|TRBV7-9|few
CASSFGDIETQYF
TGTGCCAGCAGCTTTGGGGATATCGAGACCCAGTACTTC
>TRBJ1-2|NA|TRBV7-8|once
CASSLLGAGYGYTF
TGTGCCAGCAGCCTACTGGGGGCTGGGTATGGCTACACCTTC
>TRBJ1-5|NA|TRBV7-9|NA
CASKLGAGQPQHF
TGTGCCAGCAAGCTCGGGGCAGGCCAGCCCCAGCATTTT
>TRBJ2-1|TRBD1|TRBV5-1|NA
CASSLFPGTGDLNEQFF
TGCGCCAGCAGCTTATTCCCCGGGACAGGGGACCTCAATGAGCAGTTCTTC